This T cell receptor beta chain originates from a study of CD8+ T cells in alopecia areata. Study-level points and caveats: The study found TCR sharing across patients less clear than in mice, possibly for HLA reasons.

CDR1 and CDR2 (germline): MNHEY, SVGAGI. V was shortened by 0 bases and J by 3 bases, with 11 bases between the two germline ends. This CDR3 comprises 15 residues. Specified treatment: oral pan-JAK inhibitor, 5-10 mg twice daily. As regards this clone: The antigen remains undetermined.

Extraction of RNA preceded its reverse transcription into cDNA, which served as the sequencing template. The assay was immunoSEQ multiplex PCR, and TCRdb's table has in-frame clones only and misses some. The sample records around 290,000 clones, roughly 60% being singletons. This clonotype originated in a human donor with alopecia areata. The sequencing used CD4+ T cells sorted from blood, collected at week 24, from a patient treated with tofacitinib. This sequence joins TRBV6-5 and TRBJ1-1; D is unresolved. CDR3 protein: CASSYSRGGDTEAFF. CDR3 DNA sequence: TGTGCCAGCAGTTACTCGCGGGGAGGTGACACTGAAGCTTTCTTT.